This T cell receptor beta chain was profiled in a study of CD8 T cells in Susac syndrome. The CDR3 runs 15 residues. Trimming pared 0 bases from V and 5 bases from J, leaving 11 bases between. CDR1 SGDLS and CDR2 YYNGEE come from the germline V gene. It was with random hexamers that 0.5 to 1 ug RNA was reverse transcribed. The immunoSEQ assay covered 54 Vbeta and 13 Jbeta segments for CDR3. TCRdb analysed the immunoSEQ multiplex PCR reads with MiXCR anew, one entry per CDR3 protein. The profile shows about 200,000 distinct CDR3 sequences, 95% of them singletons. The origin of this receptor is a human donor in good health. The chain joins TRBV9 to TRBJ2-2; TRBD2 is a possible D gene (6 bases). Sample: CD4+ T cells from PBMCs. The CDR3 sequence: CASSVAGSGTGELFF. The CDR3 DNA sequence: TGTGCCAGCAGCGTAGCCGGGAGTGGGACCGGGGAGCTGTTTTTT.